The next 12 T cell receptor beta chains were all read from a single sample in a study of blood T cell repertoires in COVID-19. Sequencing used immunoSEQ multiplex PCR; TCRdb keeps in-frame clones, though not all of them. This sample has fewer than 110,000 clones, with approximately 81% found just once. The specimen sequenced was peripheral blood. The source is a human donor in a cohort sampled during active COVID-19.

In nucleotides, the CDR3 is TGTGCCAGCAGGAGTCCCGGGACAGGGGGCCGGCTGTTTTTT. It is translated as CASRSPGTGGRLFF. The rearrangement links TRBV6-5 to TRBJ1-4; 12 nucleotides agree with TRBD1. CDR1 and CDR2 (germline): MNHEY, SVGAGI. The length of the CDR3 is 14 residues. The V gene end was trimmed by 6 bases and the J gene end by 14 bases; junction bases not matched to a gene: 10.

CDR3 sequence reads: CASSRQILTEAFF. The CDR3 bases are TGTGCCAGCAGCCGACAAATCCTAACTGAAGCTTTCTTT. The genes are TRBV7-2 and TRBJ1-1; no definite D call. The V gene lost 5 bases and the J gene lost 5 bases, with 12 bases spanning the gap. The CDR3 consists of 13 residues. Germline CDR1 and CDR2: SGHTA and FQGNSA.

The chain employs TRBV6-5 and TRBJ2-7; a weak D match, TRBD2 (7 bases). V was pared by 6 bases and J by 6 bases, with 18 bases between. The CDR3 length is 14 residues. Germline V CDR1 and CDR2: MNHEY, SVGAGI. The CDR3 region is CASSPLGGLGEQYF. CDR3 DNA sequence: TGTGCCAGCAGCCCCCTGGGGGGGCTGGGCGAGCAGTACTTC.

This clone was detected only a few times. V usage is TRBV5-6 and J usage is TRBJ2-3; 12 bases are shared with TRBD2. There are 17 residues in the CDR3. V shed 4 bases, J shed 3 bases, and the junction held 9 bases outside the gene matches. Germline assignment: CDR1 SGHDT and CDR2 YYEEEE. DNA of the CDR3: TGTGCCAGCAGCCGAAGGACTAGCGGGATGGTGACAGATACGCAGTATTTT. Amino acid sequence: CASSRRTSGMVTDTQYF.

V and J are TRBV18 and TRBJ2-7, with D maybe TRBD1 (6 bases). CDR3 length: 14 residues. V dropped 2 bases and J dropped 4 bases, with 12 bases sitting between them. CDR1 is KGHSH, CDR2 LQKENI, per germline. The CDR3 bases are TGTGCCAGCTCACCAGCACAGGGCAGATACGAGCAGTACTTC. Translated, it gives CASSPAQGRYEQYF. Full variable domain (remainder filled in from reference TRBV18 and TRBJ2-7): NAGVMQNPRHLVRRRGQEARLRCSPMKGHSHVYWYRQLPEEGLKFMVYLQKENIIDESGMPKERFSAEFPKEGPSILRIQQVVRGDSAAYFCASSPAQGRYEQYFGPGTRLTVT.

The J gene is TRBJ1-2, the V gene TRBV28, with D possibly TRBD1 on 6 matching bases. Per the germline V gene, CDR1 is MDHEN and CDR2 is SYDVKM. The CDR3 is 12 amino acids. V shed 3 bases and J shed 8 bases, with 10 bases lying between them. The CDR3 sequence is CASSFQGYGYTF. DNA for the CDR3: TGTGCCAGCAGTTTCCAGGGGTACGGCTACACCTTC.

The V and J genes are TRBV7-2 and TRBJ2-2, with TRBD1 identical over 10 bases. V was pared by 5 bases and J by 5 bases, with 8 bases of the junction left unmatched. Germline loops: CDR1 SGHTA, CDR2 FQGNSA. The CDR3 length is 16 residues. The CDR3 DNA is TGTGCCAGCAGCCCGTCCGGACAGGGGGAAACCGGGGAGCTGTTTTTT. This gives the protein CASSPSGQGETGELFF.

The chain has TRBV11-1 and TRBJ2-1; 7 bases are a match to TRBD2. Germline V gene data show CDR1 as SGHAT and CDR2 as FQDESV (reference sequence). This CDR3 region has 13 residues. The V segment lost 2 bases and the J segment 6 bases; nucleotides outside the gene matches: 1. The CDR3 loop is CASSLLAGNEQFF. In nucleotides, the CDR3 is TGTGCCAGCAGCTTATTAGCGGGCAATGAGCAGTTCTTC.

This chain joins TRBV24-1 and TRBJ2-1; TRBD2 might be the D (5 bases). The CDR3 contains 15 residues. The V end was cut by 3 bases, the J end by 0 bases, with 8 bases between. Germline-derived CDR1 and CDR2 are KGHDR and SFDVKD. This CDR3 reads CATSDERASYNEQFF. The DNA for the CDR3 is TGTGCCACCAGTGATGAGAGGGCCTCCTACAATGAGCAGTTCTTC.

The genes are TRBV14 and TRBJ2-1; perhaps TRBD2 as D (6 bases). Looked up from germline, CDR1 is SGHDN and CDR2 is FVKESK. Trimming took 0 bases from V and 9 from J, leaving 15 bases between them. The CDR3 runs to 15 residues. Here the CDR3 reads CASSQDSGAWGEQFF. The CDR3 DNA is TGTGCCAGCAGCCAAGATTCGGGAGCCTGGGGTGAGCAGTTCTTC.

This sequence joins TRBV30 and TRBJ1-1, with TRBD1 identical over 8 bases. The CDR3 length is 14 residues. The trim removed 3 bases at V and 0 bases at J, leaving 3 bases unmatched. Germline-derived CDR1 and CDR2 are GTSNPN and SVGIG (reference sequence). The DNA for the CDR3 is TGTGCCTGGAGGGGGGACAGGATGAACACTGAAGCTTTCTTT. This translates into CAWRGDRMNTEAFF.

The CDR3 DNA reads TGTGCCAGCAGCGTAACGACTAGCGGTGGGGAGACCCAGTACTTC. It is translated as CASSVTTSGGETQYF. This rearrangement joins TRBV9 to TRBJ2-5, with 9 bases fitting TRBD2. CDR3 length: 15 residues. With V trimmed by 1 base and J by 5 bases, 6 bases remained unmatched. Germline V gene lookup returns CDR1 SGDLS and CDR2 YYNGEE.